Listed here are 27 T cell receptor beta chains from one sample, sequenced in a study of shared clonotypes between healthy human individuals. TCRdb's table, derived via immunoSEQ multiplex PCR, lists solely in-frame clones and lacks some. The sample carries some 1.4 million clones, roughly 96% recorded once. Sequenced input: naive CD4+ T cells sorted from blood. Subset reported: CD45RA+ positively selected. These receptors were obtained from a man aged 30 to 39 in good health.

The gene calls are TRBV5-5 and TRBJ2-1; 9 nucleotides match TRBD2. After removal of 3 bases from V and 7 bases from J, the junction contained 11 bases not matched to a gene. Germline V gene sequence: CDR1 SGHKS, CDR2 YYEKEE (reference sequence). CDR3 length: 16 amino acids. The CDR3 DNA follows: TGTGCCAGCAGCTCCCCCCTAGCGGGACGCCTAAATGAGCAGTTCTTC. It yields the protein CASSSPLAGRLNEQFF.

The V call is TRBV6-5, the J call TRBJ1-1; D is unclear. Trimming shortened V by 10 bases and J by 3 bases, and 9 bases separated the two germline ends. Germline V CDR1 and CDR2: MNHEY, SVGAGI. The CDR3 spans 11 residues. The CDR3 protein is CAIKRDTEAFF. CDR3 in DNA: TGTGCCATAAAAAGGGACACTGAAGCTTTCTTT.

The chain uses TRBV6-6 and TRBJ1-3; D remains ambiguous. Germline CDR1 and CDR2: MNHNY and SVGAGI (reference sequence). Deletions cut 8 bases from V and 0 bases from J, with 11 bases between. CDR3 length: 14 amino acids. Here the CDR3 DNA reads TGTGCCAGCCGGAGCCATGACTCTGGAAACACCATATATTTT. Translation: CASRSHDSGNTIYF.

The J gene is TRBJ2-4, the V gene TRBV28, with D unclear. Germline V lookup: CDR1 MDHEN, CDR2 SYDVKM. V lost 5 bases to trimming and J lost 2 bases, with 13 bases between them. CDR3 size: 15 residues. The DNA for the CDR3 is TGTGCCAGCAGTACCCGGGTCTTCACCAAAAACATTCAGTACTTC. Amino acid sequence: CASSTRVFTKNIQYF.

The V call is TRBV6-6, the J call TRBJ1-5, with D perhaps TRBD1 (6 bases). The CDR3 spans 13 residues. With 7 bases removed from V and 0 bases from J, the gap between germline ends came to 7 bases. Looked up from germline, CDR1 is MNHNY and CDR2 is SVGAGI (reference sequence). Here the CDR3 DNA reads TGTGCCAGCAAGGACAGTAGCAATCAGCCCCAGCATTTT. As protein: CASKDSSNQPQHF.

The chain employs TRBV4-1 and TRBJ2-7; no definite D call. Trimming pared 3 bases from V and 2 bases from J, leaving 8 bases between. Germline CDR1 and CDR2: MGHRA and YSYEKL. This CDR3 is 13 amino acids long. The CDR3 reads CASSHNPAYEQYF. DNA for the CDR3: TGCGCCAGCAGCCATAACCCTGCCTACGAGCAGTACTTC.

This clone was picked up one time. V gene TRBV5-1 combines with J gene TRBJ2-1, with D perhaps matching TRBD1 (6 bases). Deletions cut 7 bases from V and 1 base from J, with 9 bases between. Per the germline V gene, CDR1 is SGHRS and CDR2 is YFSETQ. The CDR3 totals 13 residues. The CDR3 loop is CASGQNSYNEQFF. For the CDR3, the DNA is TGCGCCAGCGGACAGAATTCCTACAATGAGCAGTTCTTC.

Comments on this clone: The sample has other DNA sequences that encode this CDR3 too. V gene TRBV7-9 combines with J gene TRBJ2-2; no definite D call. Germline V gene lookup returns CDR1 SEHNR and CDR2 FQNEAQ (reference sequence). V lost 1 base and J lost 4, with 13 bases in between. This CDR3 comprises 16 residues. This chain's CDR3 is CASSLVGGPSTGELFF. CDR3 DNA sequence: TGTGCCAGCAGCTTAGTGGGCGGACCATCCACCGGGGAGCTGTTTTTT.

This chain connects TRBV19 to TRBJ1-3; the D is unclear. Deletions cut 9 bases from V and 8 bases from J, with 17 bases between. The length of the CDR3 is 13 residues. Germline V gene data show CDR1 as LNHDA and CDR2 as SQIVND (reference sequence). The DNA of the CDR3 is TGTGCCAGCCCATCATTAAGAGGACACACCATATATTTT. Translated: CASPSLRGHTIYF.

Notes on this clone: The same CDR3 can be traced to other DNA sequences in this sample. This chain connects TRBV5-1 to TRBJ2-5; D could derive from TRBD1 or TRBD2 (5 bases each). The CDR3 spans 13 residues. The ends were cut back, 3 bases at V and 1 base at J, with 7 bases in the middle. CDR1 SGHRS and CDR2 YFSETQ come from the germline V gene. The CDR3 bases are TGCGCCAGCAGCTGGGGGAGCCAAGAGACCCAGTACTTC. As protein: CASSWGSQETQYF.

The chain uses TRBV5-4 and TRBJ2-3; 11 bases match TRBD2. The length of the CDR3 is 17 residues. The ends lost 0 bases at V and 2 bases at J; junction bases unmatched: 5. Per the germline V gene, CDR1 is SGHNT and CDR2 is YYREEE (reference sequence). In DNA, the CDR3 is TGTGCCAGCAGCTTGGAGATAGCGGGAGGGTCCACAGATACGCAGTATTTT. Its protein is CASSLEIAGGSTDTQYF.

The chain has TRBV5-6 and TRBJ2-5; TRBD2 might be the D (5 bases). V was pared by 0 bases and J by 5 bases, with 14 bases between. Germline CDR1 and CDR2: SGHDT and YYEEEE. The CDR3 sequence is 15 residues long. In DNA form, the CDR3 reads TGTGCCAGCAGCTTGGATGCCGGACGCGGGGAGACCCAGTACTTC. It encodes CASSLDAGRGETQYF.

This chain links TRBV7-2 with TRBJ2-7, with a weak D call TRBD2 (6 bases). Germline V gives CDR1 SGHTA, CDR2 FQGNSA. This CDR3 is built from 13 residues. With 10 bases removed from V and 2 bases from J, the gap between germline ends came to 15 bases. CDR3 sequence (DNA): TGTGCCACCCGCGGGACCCAACCCTACGAGCAGTACTTC. Its protein product is CATRGTQPYEQYF.

The chain links TRBV29-1 to TRBJ2-2, with 9 bases that match TRBD1. Per the germline V gene, CDR1 is SQVTM and CDR2 is ANQGSEA. This CDR3 region has 17 residues. Trimming at V came to 7 bases and at J to 4 bases, leaving 16 bases not matched to a gene. The CDR3 is CSGTTGTGPTPTGELFF. CDR3 nucleotide sequence: TGCAGCGGGACTACCGGGACAGGGCCTACCCCCACCGGGGAGCTGTTTTTT.

This clone was seen once. V gene TRBV18 combines with J gene TRBJ2-1; 8 bases fit TRBD1. The ends lost 5 bases at V and 8 bases at J; junction bases unmatched: 11. The CDR3 contains 15 residues. Germline V gene lookup returns CDR1 KGHSH and CDR2 LQKENI. In nucleotides, the CDR3 is TGTGCCAGCTCAGCAGACAGGGGCGCTTATTATGAGCAGTTCTTC. This sequence encodes CASSADRGAYYEQFF.

The chain couples TRBV6-6 to TRBJ2-5, with D possibly TRBD1 on 6 matching bases. The CDR3 sequence is 14 residues long. Germline CDR1 reads MNHNY; CDR2 reads SVGAGI (reference sequence). V shed 2 bases and J shed 4 bases, with 11 bases lying between them. The CDR3 here is CASSYSLQGETQYF. DNA of the CDR3: TGTGCCAGCAGTTACAGCCTACAGGGAGAGACCCAGTACTTC.

The V call is TRBV9, the J call TRBJ2-7, with D unclear. The V and J ends lost 0 bases and 2 bases respectively, with 15 bases between them. Germline V gives CDR1 SGDLS, CDR2 YYNGEE. The CDR3 has 16 amino acids. DNA of the CDR3: TGTGCCAGCAGCGTAGGGTCCGTAACTACAACCTACGAGCAGTACTTC. Residues: CASSVGSVTTTYEQYF.

The chain is built from TRBV5-4 and TRBJ2-7; no firm D call. The CDR3 is 17 amino acids. V shed 4 bases and J shed 3 bases, with 23 bases lying between them. The V gene's germline CDR1 is SGHNT and CDR2 YYREEE (reference sequence). The DNA for the CDR3 is TGTGCCAGCAGCCCTTCTCCGGGTGGGCAGAATCTCTACGAGCAGTACTTC. This translates into CASSPSPGGQNLYEQYF.

The chain has TRBV30 and TRBJ1-1, with 9 bases lining up with TRBD1. Per germline, CDR1 GTSNPN and CDR2 SVGIG (reference sequence). The trim removed 2 bases at V and 3 bases at J, leaving 4 bases unmatched. The CDR3 loop spans 14 amino acids. The CDR3 here is CAWSIGTGHTEAFF. The CDR3, as DNA: TGTGCCTGGAGTATAGGGACAGGGCACACTGAAGCTTTCTTT.

This chain connects TRBV4-3 to TRBJ2-3, with 8 bases matching TRBD1. The CDR3 is made up of 14 amino acids. V lost 3 bases and J lost 2; bases outside the gene matches: 1. The germline V gene has CDR1 LGHNA and CDR2 YSLEER. CDR3: CASSQQGATDTQYF. CDR3 in DNA: TGCGCCAGCAGCCAGCAGGGGGCCACAGATACGCAGTATTTT.

V and J are TRBV7-2 and TRBJ2-2; D is possibly TRBD1 or TRBD2 (5 bases each). CDR3 length: 12 amino acids. Germline V gene lookup returns CDR1 SGHTA and CDR2 FQGNSA. V was clipped by 3 bases and J by 6 bases, with 5 bases between them. The CDR3 region is CASSLGAGELFF. Here the CDR3 DNA reads TGTGCCAGCAGCTTGGGGGCCGGGGAGCTGTTTTTT.

V gene TRBV7-2 combines with J gene TRBJ2-3, with a possible D match to TRBD2 (6 bases). V was shortened by 5 bases and J by 3 bases, with 18 bases between the two germline ends. Germline CDR1 is SGHTA and CDR2 is FQGNSA. The length of the CDR3 is 16 residues. In nucleotides, the CDR3 is TGTGCCAGCAGCACCCGTGGGAGGCGAAGGACAGATACGCAGTATTTT. Translation gives CASSTRGRRRTDTQYF. Filled out from reference TRBV7-2 and TRBJ2-3, the complete variable domain reads GAGVSQSPSNKVTEKGKDVELRCDPISGHTALYWYRQSLGQGLEFLIYFQGNSAPDKSGLPSDRFSAERTGGSVSTLTIQRTQQEDSAVYLCASSTRGRRRTDTQYFGPGTRLTVL.

This chain joins TRBV28 and TRBJ2-7; maybe TRBD2 (5 bases). Per the germline V gene, CDR1 is MDHEN and CDR2 is SYDVKM. Trimming removed 8 bases at V and 3 bases at J, with 17 bases between. CDR3 length: 14 residues. The CDR3 DNA reads as TGTGCCAGCCATGGGCTAGCATCAGACTACGAGCAGTACTTC. Translation gives CASHGLASDYEQYF.

This chain connects TRBV5-6 to TRBJ2-3, with 12 nucleotides matching TRBD2. CDR3 length: 16 residues. V was pared by 2 bases and J by 2 bases, with 3 bases of the junction left unmatched. In germline, CDR1 is SGHDT, CDR2 YYEEEE. CDR3 sequence: CASSFRLAGDTDTQYF. CDR3 nucleotides: TGTGCCAGCAGCTTCCGACTAGCGGGAGACACAGATACGCAGTATTTT.

The chain is built from TRBV5-6 and TRBJ2-7; D uncertain. The CDR3 extends over 13 amino acids. Germline-derived CDR1 and CDR2 are SGHDT and YYEEEE. V lost 0 bases to trimming and J lost 5 bases, with 9 bases between them. Written as DNA, the CDR3 is TGTGCCAGCAGCTTGGGGGGTCGGGACGAGCAGTACTTC. This sequence encodes CASSLGGRDEQYF.

The rearrangement links TRBV6-1 to TRBJ1-1; maybe TRBD1 (6 bases). Trimming removed 5 bases from V and 3 bases from J, with 16 bases in between. The V gene's germline CDR1 is MNHNS and CDR2 SASEGT. CDR3 length: 15 residues. The CDR3 loop is CASSKNRVRDTEAFF. The CDR3 bases are TGTGCCAGCAGTAAAAACAGGGTGAGGGACACTGAAGCTTTCTTT.

This chain joins TRBV18 and TRBJ2-3; D is possibly TRBD2 (6 bases). V was clipped by 3 bases and J by 0 bases, with 10 bases between them. Germline CDR1 reads KGHSH; CDR2 reads LQKENI. The CDR3 extends over 15 amino acids. CDR3 bases: TGTGCCAGCTCACCTTCCGCGGGAAGCACAGATACGCAGTATTTT. It specifies CASSPSAGSTDTQYF.